This TCR beta chain was profiled in a study of control samples from healthy donors and cancer patients. J was trimmed by 3 bases and V by 4 bases; bases with no gene match: 6. The CDR3 runs 14 residues. CDR1 and CDR2 (germline): LGHDT, YNNKEL (reference sequence). Assay: immunoSEQ multiplex PCR; the TCRdb copy retains only in-frame clones and omits some. This sample has about 80,000 clones, with 84% found just once. The chain links TRBV3-1 (or the pseudogene TRBV3-2) to TRBJ2-7; 7 bases map to TRBD2. This sequence originates from a man aged 60 to 69 with head and neck cancer. The sample consisted of PBMCs. CDR3 sequence: CASSPRPGGYEQYF. The CDR3 region has the DNA TGTGCCAGCAGCCCCCGCCCGGGAGGCTACGAGCAGTACTTC.